The present TCR beta chain was sequenced within a study of blood T cell repertoires in COVID-19. Study at large: There were acute and convalescent COVID-19 samples, and they came from the United States, Italy and Spain.

As processed by the authors: It was from reference gene primer amplification that nucleated cell counts were estimated. Assay used: immunoSEQ multiplex PCR; TCRdb lists only in-frame clones, some missing. Clone size and the V and J calls come from that table; the DNA yielded D and trimming. Of under 50,000 clones listed, 90% were seen once; the top ten hold 19%. The TCR was taken from a man in his 70s with active COVID-19. The sample taken for sequencing was peripheral blood.

The CDR3 bases are TGTGCCAGCAGTGAAGTCAGGGGAAACATTCAGTACTTC. This gives the protein CASSEVRGNIQYF. This sequence joins TRBV6-4 and TRBJ2-4, with D maybe TRBD1 (6 bases). The germline V gene has CDR1 MRHNA and CDR2 SNTAGT. CDR3 size: 13 residues. V was trimmed by 3 bases and J by 6 bases, leaving 9 bases between them.